Listed here are 3 T cell receptor beta chains from one sample, sequenced in a study of blood T cell repertoires in COVID-19. TCRdb's copy holds only in-frame clones and misses some; the assay was immunoSEQ multiplex PCR. This table holds 280,000 or so clones, around 85% found once. Specimen: PBMCs or T cells enriched from blood (not recorded which). The receptors were sampled from a woman aged 40-49 years who had recovered from COVID-19.

V and J are TRBV2 and TRBJ2-1; 8 nucleotides agree with TRBD1. Germline lookup yields CDR1 SNHLY and CDR2 FYNNEI. V dropped 6 bases and J dropped 5; count of bases not matched to a gene: 6. The CDR3 totals 14 residues. This CDR3 reads CASRQGALDNEQFF. In DNA form, the CDR3 reads TGTGCCAGCAGGCAGGGGGCGTTGGACAATGAGCAGTTCTTC. Together with reference TRBV2 and TRBJ2-1, the CDR3 gives the full variable domain: EPEVTQTPSHQVTQMGQEVILRCVPISNHLYFYWYRQILGQKVEFLVSFYNNEISEKSEIFDDQFSVERPDGSNFTLKIRSTKLEDSAMYFCASRQGALDNEQFFGPGTRLTVL.

The rearrangement uses TRBV7-2 and TRBJ2-2; 7 positions match TRBD1. Germline V gene data show CDR1 as SGHTA and CDR2 as FQGNSA. V gave up 4 bases and J gave up 7 bases; unmatched junction bases: 6. The CDR3 totals 14 residues. The chain's CDR3 is CASSSAGGHGELFF. CDR3 bases: TGTGCCAGCAGCTCAGCAGGGGGACACGGGGAGCTGTTTTTT.

The V and J genes are TRBV7-9 and TRBJ2-2, with 12 positions matching TRBD2. The CDR3 is 18 amino acids. The V and J ends lost 5 bases and 3 bases, in that order; junction bases with no gene match: 10. Germline lookup yields CDR1 SEHNR and CDR2 FQNEAQ (reference sequence). CDR3 loop: CASSQRLAGGWYTGELFF. The CDR3 DNA follows: TGTGCCAGCAGCCAGCGTCTAGCGGGAGGGTGGTACACCGGGGAGCTGTTTTTT.